This T cell receptor gamma chain was profiled in a study of Vδ1+ human thymocytes. Study observations and caveats: Thymic TRG and TRD repertoires appeared highly polyclonal.

Germline trimming cut 0 bases from V and 0 bases from J; bases unmatched to any gene: 1. Germline V CDR1 and CDR2: EGSTGY, YDSYTSSV. This CDR3 is built from 15 residues. Comment on this clone: What it binds is unknown. Different DNA sequences within this sample yield the same CDR3.

Sequences come from RNA converted to cDNA by reverse transcription. Pooled V-gene forward primers with one constant-region reverse primer generated the CDR3 amplicons by multiplex PCR. TCRdb reapplied CATT to the multiplex PCR reads. The table shows 25,000 to 35,000 gamma-chain clones, with 20% occurring only once. The chain joins TRGV4 to TRGJP2. This TCR was sampled from a boy under two years old who had congenital heart surgery. Input material: Vdelta1+ gamma-delta thymocytes from the thymus. The sample's subset: FACS-sorted CD3+ TCRalphabeta- TCRVdelta1+ TCRVdelta2- thymocytes. The CDR3 sequence is CATWDGDSSDWIKTF. CDR3 DNA: TGTGCCACCTGGGATGGGGATAGTAGTGATTGGATCAAGACGTTT.